The rows below give T cell receptor beta chains drawn from one sample of a study of blood T cell repertoires in COVID-19. Measured with immunoSEQ multiplex PCR; TCRdb has only the in-frame clones, and not every one. The sample holds more than 120,000 clones; around 82% are singletons and the top ten take approximately 4%. The sequenced sample consisted of PBMCs or T cells enriched from blood (not recorded which). Every receptor here comes from a man in his fifties or sixties in a cohort exposed to, infected with or recovered from COVID-19 (not recorded which). The CDR3 runs from the conserved cysteine through the conserved F or W. The order of the fields is clone size, J gene, V gene, D gene, CDR3 protein. The D gene is left open where the match is weak. Part of the rows lack a size; the others show once, few, many or a class for expanded clones.

.,TRBJ2-1,TRBV7-2,.,CASSLRSSYNEQFF
.,TRBJ1-5,TRBV27,TRBD1,CASSTDRATQPQHF
.,TRBJ1-2,TRBV9,TRBD1,CASSVEGQGFGGYTF
.,TRBJ2-3,TRBV18,TRBD2,CASSPRLAGGASTDTQYF
.,TRBJ2-7,TRBV27,.,CASSFGSAYEQYF
.,TRBJ1-2,TRBV19,.,CASSIGAGYYGYTF
once,TRBJ2-7,TRBV7-3,TRBD1,CASSSGQGSYEQYF
.,TRBJ1-5,TRBV11-2,.,CASSLDSGYSNQPQHF
.,TRBJ1-5,TRBV20-1,TRBD1,CSASDRVRPQHF
.,TRBJ2-7,TRBV10-3,.,CAISEIGDSYEQYF
once,TRBJ2-7,TRBV30,TRBD1,CAWSQNRDRSYEQYF
.,TRBJ2-3,TRBV5-1,TRBD2,CASRPGTTPSDTQYF